These 24 T cell receptor beta chains were sequenced from one sample in a study of blood T cell repertoires in COVID-19. Assay: immunoSEQ multiplex PCR; the TCRdb copy retains only in-frame clones and omits some. The sample carries around 250,000 clones, almost 85% recorded once. The specimen sequenced was PBMCs or T cells enriched from blood (not recorded which). The receptors shown here come from a woman between 45 and 60 years old with acute COVID-19.

The V call is TRBV5-1, the J call TRBJ1-2, with a possible D match to TRBD1 (5 bases). V was trimmed by 4 bases and J by 0 bases, leaving 16 bases between them. The CDR3 has 16 amino acids. Per the germline V gene, CDR1 is SGHRS and CDR2 is YFSETQ. Here the CDR3 DNA reads TGCGCCAGCAGCCCACCCGGGGGGGAGTCTAACTATGGCTACACCTTC. This translates into CASSPPGGESNYGYTF.

J is TRBJ2-1 and V is TRBV4-3; 11 nucleotides line up with TRBD2. From germline, CDR1 is LGHNA and CDR2 YSLEER. The CDR3 totals 16 residues. V lost 4 bases, J lost 0 bases, and 2 bases stayed unmatched. DNA for the CDR3: TGCGCCAGCAGCCCGGGGACTAGCGGCTCCTACAATGAGCAGTTCTTC. This translates into CASSPGTSGSYNEQFF.

This chain links TRBV19 with TRBJ1-2, with a weak D call TRBD1 (5 bases). This CDR3 contains 15 residues. The V end was cut by 3 bases, the J end by 4 bases, with 15 bases between. Germline CDR1 LNHDA, CDR2 SQIVND (reference sequence). The CDR3 spells CASSIQGAETYGYTF. The CDR3 DNA reads as TGTGCCAGTAGTATTCAGGGCGCGGAGACCTATGGCTACACCTTC.

The chain couples TRBV27 to TRBJ2-7; a weak D match, TRBD2 (6 bases). Germline values: CDR1 MNHEY, CDR2 SMNVEV (reference sequence). The ends were cut back, 6 bases at V and 7 bases at J, with 19 bases in the middle. This CDR3 comprises 14 residues. In nucleotides, the CDR3 is TGTGCCAGCAGCAGGGTGACCTCGGAGGGAGAGCAGTACTTC. Translation gives CASSRVTSEGEQYF.

The chain is built from TRBV30 and TRBJ2-5; D is perhaps TRBD1 (6 bases). CDR1 GTSNPN and CDR2 SVGIG come from the germline V gene (reference sequence). The CDR3 totals 12 residues. V dropped 7 bases and J dropped 7 bases, with 16 bases sitting between them. This CDR3 reads CAFLDGTMTQYF. CDR3 nucleotides: TGTGCCTTCCTAGACGGGACAATGACCCAGTACTTC.

The V and J genes are TRBV19 and TRBJ1-1, with 9 bases matching TRBD1. Germline V gene lookup returns CDR1 LNHDA and CDR2 SQIVND (reference sequence). CDR3 length: 15 residues. Trimming cost V 3 bases and J 4 bases; bases outside gene matches: 6. This chain's CDR3 is CASSMNRGRATEAFF. CDR3 nucleotide sequence: TGTGCCAGTAGTATGAACAGGGGGCGGGCCACTGAAGCTTTCTTT.

The chain recombines TRBV5-8 with TRBJ1-4, with a weak D call TRBD1 (6 bases). The CDR3 covers 13 residues. Germline values: CDR1 SGHTS, CDR2 YDEGEE. V shed 5 bases and J shed 7 bases, with 12 bases lying between them. CDR3 residues: CASSVGASEKLFF. The DNA for the CDR3 is TGTGCCAGCAGTGTGGGGGCTTCTGAAAAACTGTTTTTT.

The CDR3: CASSQDRAGAYEQYF. In nucleotides, the CDR3 is TGCGCCAGCAGCCAAGACAGGGCGGGAGCCTACGAGCAGTACTTC. The chain combines TRBV4-3 with TRBJ2-7; 7 bases match TRBD2. CDR3 length: 15 amino acids. V trimming: 0 bases; J trimming: 2 bases; junction bases outside the gene matches: 4. Germline values: CDR1 LGHNA, CDR2 YSLEER.

This chain connects TRBV5-1 to TRBJ2-7, with D perhaps TRBD1 (6 bases). CDR1 and CDR2 (germline): SGHRS, YFSETQ. V was pared by 4 bases and J by 0 bases, with 8 bases between. The CDR3 sequence is 13 residues long. The CDR3 loop is CASSPDSSYEQYF. In DNA, the CDR3 is TGCGCCAGCAGCCCGGACAGCTCCTACGAGCAGTACTTC.

The chain has TRBV5-1 and TRBJ2-5, with D perhaps matching TRBD2 (5 bases). Germline loops: CDR1 SGHRS, CDR2 YFSETQ. The ends were cut back, 5 bases at V and 1 base at J, with 12 bases in the middle. The CDR3 is 14 residues long. In DNA form, the CDR3 reads TGCGCCAGCAGAAAGGACTCAGGCCAAGAGACCCAGTACTTC. The encoded protein is CASRKDSGQETQYF.

This clone was detected a few times. The V and J genes are TRBV7-2 and TRBJ1-1; possibly TRBD1 for D (6 bases). The CDR3 contains 16 residues. V lost 5 bases and J 1 base, leaving 17 bases between the germline ends. Germline V gene data show CDR1 as SGHTA and CDR2 as FQGNSA. CDR3 loop: CASSAGPPGQNTEAFF. The CDR3, as DNA: TGTGCCAGCAGCGCAGGTCCTCCGGGACAGAACACTGAAGCTTTCTTT.

V and J are TRBV30 and TRBJ2-7, with D possibly TRBD2 on 6 matching bases. Germline V gene lookup returns CDR1 GTSNPN and CDR2 SVGIG (reference sequence). The CDR3 has 14 residues. Trimming took 2 bases from V and 3 from J, leaving 14 bases between them. CDR3 residues: CAWSSGRGYYEQYF. DNA for the CDR3: TGTGCCTGGAGTTCAGGACGGGGGTACTACGAGCAGTACTTC.

This clone was recorded once. This chain joins TRBV9 and TRBJ1-6, with TRBD1 identical over 7 bases. The CDR3 runs to 15 residues. Germline CDR1 is SGDLS and CDR2 is YYNGEE. Germline trimming cut 3 bases from V and 6 bases from J; bases unmatched to any gene: 6. The CDR3 bases are TGTGCCAGCAGCGCGACAGGGTTAGGTAATTCACCCCTCCACTTT. This gives the protein CASSATGLGNSPLHF.

The chain links TRBV6-2 or TRBV6-3 to TRBJ1-3; D gene uncertain. This CDR3 region has 16 residues. CDR1 MNHEY and CDR2 SVGEGT come from the germline V gene. V was pared by 4 bases and J by 0 bases, with 13 bases between. The CDR3 nucleotides read TGTGCCAGCAGTTTTGGAGGAGCTCTCTCTGGAAACACCATATATTTT. As protein: CASSFGGALSGNTIYF.

This chain links TRBV5-1 with TRBJ2-4, with 7 bases that match TRBD1. The CDR3 runs 17 residues. J gave up 0 bases and V 1 base, and 7 bases lay outside the gene matches. Germline CDR1 SGHRS, CDR2 YFSETQ. CDR3 protein: CASSLRDSKLAKNIQYF. CDR3 coding DNA: TGCGCCAGCAGCTTGAGGGACAGCAAACTAGCCAAAAACATTCAGTACTTC. Together with reference TRBV5-1 and TRBJ2-4, the CDR3 gives the full variable domain: KAGVTQTPRYLIKTRGQQVTLSCSPISGHRSVSWYQQTPGQGLQFLFEYFSETQRNKGNFPGRFSGRQFSNSRSEMNVSTLELGDSALYLCASSLRDSKLAKNIQYFGAGTRLSVL.

The rearrangement links TRBV11-2 to TRBJ1-1, with TRBD1 matching 8 bases. J gave up 7 bases and V 5 bases, and 3 bases lay outside the gene matches. Germline-derived CDR1 and CDR2 are SGHAT and FQNNGV. The CDR3 is 12 residues long. CDR3 sequence: CASSRGQGEAFF. The CDR3, as DNA: TGTGCCAGCAGCCGTGGACAGGGTGAAGCTTTCTTT.

The V call is TRBV6-5, the J call TRBJ1-1; 7 nucleotides match TRBD1. CDR1 and CDR2 from the germline V gene are MNHEY and SVGAGI. There are 13 residues in the CDR3. Trimming at V came to 7 bases and at J to 4 bases, leaving 6 bases not matched to a gene. As DNA, the CDR3 is TGTGCCAGCACCCTTACAGGGGTCACTGAAGCTTTCTTT. This sequence encodes CASTLTGVTEAFF.

This chain links TRBV7-9 with TRBJ2-3; unclear D gene. V was clipped by 3 bases and J by 3 bases, with 10 bases between them. The germline V gene encodes CDR1 SEHNR and CDR2 FQNEAQ (reference sequence). This CDR3 spans 14 amino acids. The CDR3 loop is CASSFSSETDTQYF. The DNA for the CDR3 is TGTGCCAGCAGCTTTAGCTCCGAGACAGATACGCAGTATTTT.

This clone was counted at least ten times. V and J are TRBV2 and TRBJ2-1; D is possibly TRBD1 (6 bases). Per the germline V gene, CDR1 is SNHLY and CDR2 is FYNNEI. Deletions cut 8 bases from V and 10 bases from J, with 15 bases between. The CDR3 covers 12 residues. DNA for the CDR3: TGTGCCAGCGCTAACTTTCAGGGGGAGCAGTTCTTC. It yields the protein CASANFQGEQFF.

This chain uses TRBV19 with TRBJ1-2; maybe TRBD1 (6 bases). Trimming took off 1 base at V and 8 bases at J, with 11 bases between the two ends. The CDR3 totals 13 residues. Germline values: CDR1 LNHDA, CDR2 SQIVND (reference sequence). The CDR3 spells CASSIVGGEGYTF. CDR3 coding DNA: TGTGCCAGTAGTATAGTAGGGGGGGAGGGCTACACCTTC.

The genes are TRBV6-5 and TRBJ1-1; TRBD1 might be the D (6 bases). Germline assignment: CDR1 MNHEY and CDR2 SVGAGI. CDR3 size: 14 residues. V was clipped by 7 bases and J by 3 bases, with 15 bases between them. The CDR3 DNA reads TGTGCCAGCACACCCGGAGGGGGGGACACTGAAGCTTTCTTT. Protein: CASTPGGGDTEAFF.

This chain uses TRBV6-5 with TRBJ1-2; a possible D gene is TRBD1 (6 bases). Germline CDR1 MNHEY, CDR2 SVGAGI. Trimming took off 6 bases at V and 6 bases at J, with 11 bases between the two ends. The CDR3 spans 12 residues. CDR3 nucleotide sequence: TGTGCCAGCAGGCCAGGGGTAGATGGCTACACCTTC. It yields the protein CASRPGVDGYTF.

This rearrangement joins TRBV7-2 to TRBJ2-7; TRBD2 matches at 14 bases. Germline V gives CDR1 SGHTA, CDR2 FQGNSA. The CDR3 has 15 amino acids. Unmatched junction bases numbered 2, after V lost 4 bases and J lost 3 bases. CDR3 amino acids: CASSSGLAGDYEQYF. Written as DNA, the CDR3 is TGTGCCAGCAGCTCGGGACTAGCGGGGGACTACGAGCAGTACTTC.

The chain links TRBV19 to TRBJ1-1; TRBD1 matches 8 bases. With V trimmed by 5 bases and J by 4 bases, 9 bases remained unmatched. The CDR3 totals 15 residues. Germline V gives CDR1 LNHDA, CDR2 SQIVND (reference sequence). CDR3: CASSPGDRRLTEAFF. The CDR3 DNA follows: TGTGCCAGTAGTCCGGGGGACAGGAGGCTCACTGAAGCTTTCTTT.